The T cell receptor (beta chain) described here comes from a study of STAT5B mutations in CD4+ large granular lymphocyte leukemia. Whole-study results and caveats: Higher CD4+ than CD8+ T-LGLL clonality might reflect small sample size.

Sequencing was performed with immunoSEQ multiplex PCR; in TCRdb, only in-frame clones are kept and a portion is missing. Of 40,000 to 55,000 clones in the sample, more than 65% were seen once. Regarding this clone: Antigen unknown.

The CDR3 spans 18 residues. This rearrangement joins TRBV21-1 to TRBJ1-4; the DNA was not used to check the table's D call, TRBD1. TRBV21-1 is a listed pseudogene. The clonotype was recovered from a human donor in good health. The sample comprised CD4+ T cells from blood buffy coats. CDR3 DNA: TGTGCCAGCAGCTTTAAACAGGGGCTCCTTGCAACTAATGAAAAACTGTTTTTT. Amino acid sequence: CASSFKQGLLATNEKLFF.